Given below is one TCR beta chain in context. Its antigen is still unknown. Other DNA sequences of this sample code for an identical CDR3. This sample was taken from a study of shared clonotypes between healthy human individuals. Overall study: Aged between 18 and 49, the donors were a couple of women and three men. General study findings and limits: Genetic and exposure-history diversity was limited by the small donor number. Tissues were not sampled, only blood, and their repertoires likely differ.

CDR3 size: 12 residues. V dropped 7 bases and J dropped 4; count of bases not matched to a gene: 3. CDR1 is SQVTM, CDR2 ANQGSEA, per germline. PCR replicates performed on unsorted PBMC used around 0.3 ug DNA, tens of thousands of T cell genomes. Some clones are missing from TCRdb's copy, which holds only in-frame ones; the method was immunoSEQ multiplex PCR. The sample has about 460,000 clones, 70% to 80% seen once. The clonotype originates from a woman aged 40 to 50 in good health. Some clones in this sample may be carry-over from other donors' samples. The rearrangement links TRBV29-1 to TRBJ1-4; 7 nucleotides match TRBD1. Source material: PBMCs. CDR3 residues: CSAGQNNEKLFF. The CDR3 coding sequence is TGCAGCGCGGGACAGAATAATGAAAAACTGTTTTTT.